These T cell receptor beta chains were read from a single sample in a study of T cell responses to AZD1222 COVID-19 vaccine. Generated by immunoSEQ multiplex PCR, the TCRdb table keeps only in-frame clones and is missing some. The table records tens of thousands of clones, 80% to 90% of them present only once. The sequencing used peripheral blood, collected 28 days after the second AZD1222 dose. Every receptor here comes from an adult who received the AZD1222 COVID-19 vaccine. CDR3s include the opening cysteine and the closing phenylalanine or tryptophan. A D gene is named only where the DNA matches it firmly. Clone size is given for some rows only: seen once, a few or many times, or a class if the clone is expanded.

d_call: .; v_call: TRBV6-5; j_call: TRBJ2-3; clone_size: .; cdr3_aa: CASKKGPFRTDTQYF; cdr3_nt: TGTGCCAGCAAAAAAGGACCGTTTCGTACAGATACGCAGTATTTT
d_call: .; v_call: TRBV28; j_call: TRBJ2-1; clone_size: .; cdr3_aa: CASSTQSLGNNEQFF; cdr3_nt: TGTGCCAGCAGTACACAGTCGTTGGGCAACAATGAGCAGTTCTTC
d_call: TRBD1; v_call: TRBV24-1; j_call: TRBJ2-2; clone_size: .; cdr3_aa: CATSGQGGTGELFF; cdr3_nt: TGTGCCACCAGTGGACAGGGCGGAACCGGGGAGCTGTTTTTT
d_call: TRBD1; v_call: TRBV3-1/TRBV3-2; j_call: TRBJ2-3; clone_size: .; cdr3_aa: CASRIQGADTQYF; cdr3_nt: TGTGCCAGCAGGATACAGGGGGCAGATACGCAGTATTTT
d_call: TRBD1; v_call: TRBV5-4; j_call: TRBJ2-3; clone_size: .; cdr3_aa: CASSTDRRKDTQYF; cdr3_nt: TGTGCCAGCAGCACGGACAGGAGGAAAGATACGCAGTATTTT
d_call: .; v_call: TRBV27; j_call: TRBJ1-1; clone_size: .; cdr3_aa: CASNNYGGGRRTEAFF; cdr3_nt: TGTGCCAGCAACAACTACGGTGGGGGAAGGCGGACTGAAGCTTTCTTT
d_call: .; v_call: TRBV2; j_call: TRBJ2-1; clone_size: few; cdr3_aa: CASSDGLPTYNEQFF; cdr3_nt: TGTGCCAGCAGTGATGGACTACCGACATACAATGAGCAGTTCTTC
d_call: TRBD2; v_call: TRBV6-4; j_call: TRBJ2-3; clone_size: .; cdr3_aa: CASSPRRTSGLADTQYF; cdr3_nt: TGTGCCAGCAGTCCAAGGCGGACTAGCGGGTTGGCAGATACGCAGTATTTT
d_call: .; v_call: TRBV5-1; j_call: TRBJ2-3; clone_size: .; cdr3_aa: CASNVGAASTDTQYF; cdr3_nt: TGCGCCAGCAACGTTGGGGCAGCTAGCACAGATACGCAGTATTTT
d_call: .; v_call: TRBV9; j_call: TRBJ2-2; clone_size: many; cdr3_aa: CASSVGVSGELFF; cdr3_nt: TGTGCCAGCAGCGTAGGTGTGTCAGGGGAGCTGTTTTTT
d_call: .; v_call: TRBV19; j_call: TRBJ2-5; clone_size: .; cdr3_aa: CASSTWTRETQYF; cdr3_nt: TGTGCCAGTAGTACCTGGACGAGGGAGACCCAGTACTTC
d_call: TRBD1; v_call: TRBV5-8; j_call: TRBJ1-4; clone_size: .; cdr3_aa: CASSFFGQGASNEKLFF; cdr3_nt: TGTGCCAGCAGCTTTTTCGGACAGGGGGCCTCTAATGAAAAACTGTTTTTT
d_call: TRBD1; v_call: TRBV28; j_call: TRBJ2-5; clone_size: .; cdr3_aa: CASSTYRGRGETQYF; cdr3_nt: TGTGCCAGCAGTACCTACAGGGGGCGTGGGGAGACCCAGTACTTC
d_call: TRBD1; v_call: TRBV27; j_call: TRBJ2-7; clone_size: .; cdr3_aa: CASQGQGYYEQYF; cdr3_nt: TGTGCCAGCCAAGGACAGGGGTACTACGAGCAGTACTTC
d_call: TRBD1; v_call: TRBV5-4; j_call: TRBJ2-7; clone_size: .; cdr3_aa: CASSPPTGNYEQYF; cdr3_nt: TGTGCCAGCAGCCCCCCGACAGGGAACTACGAGCAGTACTTC
d_call: .; v_call: TRBV28; j_call: TRBJ1-1; clone_size: .; cdr3_aa: CATRPHGKGWFTEAFF; cdr3_nt: TGTGCCACCCGCCCCCATGGTAAGGGTTGGTTCACTGAAGCTTTCTTT
d_call: .; v_call: TRBV28; j_call: TRBJ1-6; clone_size: .; cdr3_aa: CASSLPRRTNSPLHF; cdr3_nt: TGTGCCAGCAGTCTTCCCCGACGGACGAACTCACCCCTCCACTTT
d_call: .; v_call: TRBV10-1; j_call: TRBJ2-7; clone_size: .; cdr3_aa: CASSPNVVRLKQYF; cdr3_nt: TGCGCCAGCAGCCCGAACGTCGTCAGGCTTAAGCAGTACTTC
d_call: TRBD1; v_call: TRBV28; j_call: TRBJ1-5; clone_size: .; cdr3_aa: CASRRGHGQPQHF; cdr3_nt: TGTGCCAGCAGAAGGGGGCACGGTCAGCCCCAGCATTTT
d_call: TRBD1; v_call: TRBV7-6; j_call: TRBJ2-7; clone_size: .; cdr3_aa: CASSPRDSTYEQYF; cdr3_nt: TGTGCCAGCAGCCCCCGGGACAGCACCTACGAGCAGTACTTC
d_call: .; v_call: TRBV3-1/TRBV3-2; j_call: TRBJ1-2; clone_size: once; cdr3_aa: CASSRRRAGDYGYTF; cdr3_nt: TGTGCCAGCAGCCGGAGGCGGGCAGGGGACTATGGCTACACCTTC
d_call: .; v_call: TRBV3-1/TRBV3-2; j_call: TRBJ1-4; clone_size: once; cdr3_aa: CASSPTQPLVEKLFF; cdr3_nt: TGTGCCAGCAGCCCCACACAACCGCTAGTAGAAAAACTGTTTTTT
d_call: TRBD1; v_call: TRBV29-1; j_call: TRBJ1-2; clone_size: .; cdr3_aa: CSVEDRRYGYTF; cdr3_nt: TGCAGCGTAGAGGACAGGCGGTATGGCTACACCTTC
d_call: .; v_call: TRBV19; j_call: TRBJ1-5; clone_size: .; cdr3_aa: CASSMTLNQPQHF; cdr3_nt: TGTGCCAGTAGTATGACCCTTAATCAGCCCCAGCATTTT
d_call: .; v_call: TRBV27; j_call: TRBJ1-1; clone_size: .; cdr3_aa: CASSFGLGAEAFF; cdr3_nt: TGTGCCAGCAGTTTCGGACTGGGGGCTGAAGCTTTCTTT
d_call: .; v_call: TRBV14; j_call: TRBJ1-5; clone_size: .; cdr3_aa: CASSEGGRWQPQHF; cdr3_nt: TGTGCCAGCAGCGAAGGGGGGCGGTGGCAGCCCCAGCATTTT
d_call: TRBD1; v_call: TRBV30; j_call: TRBJ1-5; clone_size: .; cdr3_aa: CAWSQGQPNQPQHF; cdr3_nt: TGTGCCTGGAGTCAGGGACAGCCGAATCAGCCCCAGCATTTT
d_call: .; v_call: TRBV19; j_call: TRBJ1-5; clone_size: .; cdr3_aa: CASKGRDNQPQHF; cdr3_nt: TGTGCCAGTAAGGGCAGGGACAATCAGCCCCAGCATTTT
d_call: TRBD2; v_call: TRBV19; j_call: TRBJ2-1; clone_size: once; cdr3_aa: CASSTTSAGVIINEQFF; cdr3_nt: TGTGCCAGTAGTACGACTAGCGCGGGGGTGATTATAAATGAGCAGTTCTTC
d_call: .; v_call: TRBV7-9; j_call: TRBJ2-7; clone_size: .; cdr3_aa: CASSAGHAFPYEQYF; cdr3_nt: TGTGCCAGCAGTGCCGGGCACGCTTTTCCCTACGAGCAGTACTTC
d_call: .; v_call: TRBV9; j_call: TRBJ2-2; clone_size: .; cdr3_aa: CASSVTFNTGELFF; cdr3_nt: TGTGCCAGCAGCGTGACGTTTAACACCGGGGAGCTGTTTTTT
d_call: TRBD1; v_call: TRBV2; j_call: TRBJ1-3; clone_size: .; cdr3_aa: CASINSGTGGNTIYF; cdr3_nt: TGTGCCAGCATCAATTCCGGGACAGGCGGAAACACCATATATTTT
d_call: .; v_call: TRBV2; j_call: TRBJ1-2; clone_size: once; cdr3_aa: CAITANYGYTF; cdr3_nt: TGTGCCATCACAGCTAACTATGGCTACACCTTC
d_call: TRBD1; v_call: TRBV11-2; j_call: TRBJ2-7; clone_size: .; cdr3_aa: CASSRGRTGYEEQYF; cdr3_nt: TGTGCCAGCAGCCGGGGTAGGACAGGGTATGAGGAGCAGTACTTC
d_call: .; v_call: TRBV28; j_call: TRBJ1-5; clone_size: .; cdr3_aa: CASSKGGDNQPQHF; cdr3_nt: TGTGCCAGCAGTAAGGGGGGGGACAATCAGCCCCAGCATTTT
d_call: .; v_call: TRBV7-9; j_call: TRBJ1-6; clone_size: .; cdr3_aa: CASSPGSSLHF; cdr3_nt: TGTGCCAGCAGCCCAGGTTCATCCCTCCACTTT
d_call: .; v_call: TRBV30; j_call: TRBJ1-6; clone_size: .; cdr3_aa: CAWKGGVRSPLHF; cdr3_nt: TGTGCCTGGAAAGGGGGGGTGAGGTCACCCCTCCACTTT
d_call: .; v_call: TRBV30; j_call: TRBJ1-2; clone_size: .; cdr3_aa: CAWEVLEYGYTF; cdr3_nt: TGTGCCTGGGAGGTTTTGGAGTATGGCTACACCTTC
d_call: .; v_call: TRBV18; j_call: TRBJ1-1; clone_size: .; cdr3_aa: CASSPKPARRLVTEAFF; cdr3_nt: TGTGCCAGCTCACCGAAACCCGCCAGGAGGCTAGTCACTGAAGCTTTCTTT
d_call: .; v_call: TRBV3-1/TRBV3-2; j_call: TRBJ2-2; clone_size: .; cdr3_aa: CASSQEGSTGELFF; cdr3_nt: TGTGCCAGCAGCCAAGAGGGGTCTACCGGGGAGCTGTTTTTT
d_call: .; v_call: TRBV7-3; j_call: TRBJ1-5; clone_size: .; cdr3_aa: CASSLIRHPDQPQHF; cdr3_nt: TGTGCCAGCAGCTTAATACGGCACCCTGATCAGCCCCAGCATTTT
d_call: .; v_call: TRBV5-1; j_call: TRBJ1-5; clone_size: .; cdr3_aa: CASRQGGQPQHF; cdr3_nt: TGCGCCAGCAGGCAGGGCGGACAGCCCCAGCATTTT
d_call: TRBD1; v_call: TRBV19; j_call: TRBJ2-5; clone_size: .; cdr3_aa: CASSPGTGGFEETQYF; cdr3_nt: TGTGCCAGTAGTCCCGGGACAGGGGGCTTCGAGGAGACCCAGTACTTC
d_call: .; v_call: TRBV3-1/TRBV3-2; j_call: TRBJ1-2; clone_size: .; cdr3_aa: CASSLGDAYGYTF; cdr3_nt: TGTGCCAGCAGCCTAGGGGACGCCTATGGCTACACCTTC
d_call: .; v_call: TRBV11-3; j_call: TRBJ2-5; clone_size: .; cdr3_aa: CASSPGIGAPGETQYF; cdr3_nt: TGTGCCAGCAGCCCGGGCATTGGCGCCCCGGGAGAGACCCAGTACTTC
d_call: .; v_call: TRBV7-6; j_call: TRBJ2-7; clone_size: .; cdr3_aa: CASSLALGTYEQYF; cdr3_nt: TGTGCCAGCAGCTTAGCGCTGGGGACTTACGAGCAGTACTTC
d_call: .; v_call: TRBV6-5; j_call: TRBJ2-2; clone_size: .; cdr3_aa: CASRPGHYTGELFF; cdr3_nt: TGTGCCAGCAGACCGGGACATTACACCGGGGAGCTGTTTTTT
d_call: .; v_call: TRBV10-1; j_call: TRBJ2-1; clone_size: .; cdr3_aa: CASSQQGLNGVEQFF; cdr3_nt: TGCGCCAGCAGTCAACAGGGTCTTAACGGCGTTGAGCAGTTCTTC
d_call: .; v_call: TRBV4-2; j_call: TRBJ1-5; clone_size: .; cdr3_aa: CASSQDLSSNQPQHF; cdr3_nt: TGTGCCAGCAGCCAAGATTTATCGAGCAATCAGCCCCAGCATTTT
d_call: TRBD1; v_call: TRBV5-6; j_call: TRBJ1-2; clone_size: .; cdr3_aa: CASSLGPTGQPHGYTF; cdr3_nt: TGTGCCAGCAGCTTGGGTCCTACGGGACAGCCACATGGCTACACCTTC
d_call: .; v_call: TRBV4-2; j_call: TRBJ1-1; clone_size: few; cdr3_aa: CASGSKGAEAFF; cdr3_nt: TGTGCCAGCGGGAGTAAGGGCGCTGAAGCTTTCTTT
d_call: .; v_call: TRBV6-1; j_call: TRBJ1-4; clone_size: .; cdr3_aa: CASSETGVSLEKLFF; cdr3_nt: TGTGCCAGCAGTGAAACGGGGGTCAGCCTCGAAAAACTGTTTTTT
d_call: .; v_call: TRBV13; j_call: TRBJ2-2; clone_size: .; cdr3_aa: CASSLGRTPWRELFF; cdr3_nt: TGTGCCAGCAGCTTAGGCCGGACCCCATGGCGGGAGCTGTTTTTT
d_call: TRBD2; v_call: TRBV3-1/TRBV3-2; j_call: TRBJ2-1; clone_size: once; cdr3_aa: CASSQAGETSGLYNEQFF; cdr3_nt: TGTGCCAGCAGCCAAGCCGGGGAAACTAGCGGGCTATACAATGAGCAGTTCTTC